This record looks at one T cell receptor (beta chain) sequence and its context. Its antigen is undetermined. The investigators amplified TCR beta CDR3 regions from RNA transcripts. When the TCR CDR3 underwent first-round RT-PCR, the HTBI primer set was used. TCRdb recomputed calls from the multiplex PCR reads with MiXCR, one row per CDR3 protein. The sample carries roughly 500,000 distinct CDR3 sequences, 46% recorded once. The sample belongs to a study of T cells in Graves' hyperthyroidism and ophthalmopathy. Regarding the study as a whole: Ophthalmopathy was separated from stable hyperthyroidism by a 13 V-J model.

The CDR3 has 14 amino acids. The V end was cut by 2 bases, the J end by 6 bases, with 10 bases between. The V gene's germline CDR1 is MNHEY and CDR2 SVGAGI. This TCR was recovered from an adult woman with Graves' disease, either hyperthyroidism or ophthalmopathy (not recorded which). The sequencing input was peripheral blood or thyroid tissue (not recorded which). This sequence joins TRBV6-5 and TRBJ1-4; the D is unclear. The CDR3 sequence is CASSYRHRDEKLFF. CDR3 bases: TGTGCCAGCAGTTACCGCCATCGAGATGAAAAACTGTTTTTT.